The 25 T cell receptor beta chains presented below share a single source sample, sequenced in a study of blood T cell repertoires in COVID-19. The assay was immunoSEQ multiplex PCR, and TCRdb's table has in-frame clones only and misses some. The sample has approximately 15,000 clones, around 77% seen once; the top ten hold around 15%. Material for sequencing was peripheral blood. The receptors derive from a human donor in a cohort sampled during active COVID-19.

This clone was counted only a few times. J is TRBJ1-1 and V is TRBV28; D gene unclear. Germline-derived CDR1 and CDR2 are MDHEN and SYDVKM. Deletions cut 2 bases from V and 0 bases from J, with 10 bases between. The CDR3 spans 15 residues. This chain's CDR3 is CASSLSAQMNTEAFF. The CDR3 bases are TGTGCCAGCAGTTTAAGCGCGCAGATGAACACTGAAGCTTTCTTT.

The rearrangement joins TRBV29-1 to TRBJ2-3; perhaps TRBD1 as D (6 bases). Germline V lookup: CDR1 SQVTM, CDR2 ANQGSEA. Trimming removed 6 bases at V and 6 bases at J, with 19 bases between. The CDR3 runs 14 residues. DNA for the CDR3: TGCAGCGTAGGTGACAGGACGGGTCGGGATACGCAGTATTTT. Amino acid sequence: CSVGDRTGRDTQYF.

This clone was picked up one time. The chain uses TRBV7-9 and TRBJ1-3; D not certain. The CDR3 consists of 15 residues. Germline CDR1 is SEHNR and CDR2 is FQNEAQ (reference sequence). Trimming removed 7 bases at V and 3 bases at J, with 16 bases between. The CDR3 here is CASTLGSIGGNTIYF. The CDR3 region has the DNA TGTGCCAGCACGCTGGGGAGTATTGGTGGAAACACCATATATTTT.

This chain uses TRBV5-6 with TRBJ2-7; D is unresolved. This CDR3 is 15 amino acids long. From germline, CDR1 is SGHDT and CDR2 YYEEEE. The ends were cut back, 4 bases at V and 0 bases at J, with 14 bases in the middle. The CDR3 is CASSVDSFLSYEQYF. The CDR3, as DNA: TGTGCCAGCAGCGTCGACTCCTTCCTCTCCTACGAGCAGTACTTC. The complete variable domain, with remaining parts taken from reference TRBV5-6 and TRBJ2-7, reads DAGVTQSPTHLIKTRGQQVTLRCSPKSGHDTVSWYQQALGQGPQFIFQYYEEEERQRGNFPDRFSGHQFPNYSSELNVNALLLGDSALYLCASSVDSFLSYEQYFGPGTRLTVT.

This clone is judged medium-sized. This rearrangement joins TRBV27 to TRBJ2-2; 9 bases align to TRBD2. This CDR3 region has 15 residues. Germline CDR1 and CDR2: MNHEY and SMNVEV (reference sequence). Losses at the gene ends were 4 bases for V and 5 bases for J; bases not matched to a gene: 5. The CDR3 DNA reads TGTGCCAGCAGTTATAGCGGGAGTTTAACCGGGGAGCTGTTTTTT. This gives the protein CASSYSGSLTGELFF.

The J gene is TRBJ1-1, the V gene TRBV19, with 7 bases fitting TRBD1. Germline assignment: CDR1 LNHDA and CDR2 SQIVND (reference sequence). There are 14 residues in the CDR3. The V segment lost 5 bases and the J segment 1 base; nucleotides outside the gene matches: 4. The DNA for the CDR3 is TGTGCCAGTAGTTTGAACAGGGGGAACACTGAAGCTTTCTTT. It encodes CASSLNRGNTEAFF.

The genes are TRBV5-6 and TRBJ2-1, with TRBD2 matching 13 bases. The CDR3 covers 16 residues. Germline V gene data show CDR1 as SGHDT and CDR2 as YYEEEE. Trimming at V came to 1 base and at J to 8 bases, leaving 6 bases not matched to a gene. The CDR3 sequence: CASSLPGTSGTDEQFF. The CDR3 DNA sequence: TGTGCCAGCAGCTTGCCCGGGACTAGCGGGACCGATGAGCAGTTCTTC.

In this sample, this clone turned up a few times. The chain couples TRBV25-1 to TRBJ1-2; D not certain. Trimming removed 1 base from V and 1 base from J, with 4 bases in between. The length of the CDR3 is 13 residues. Germline CDR1 MGHDK, CDR2 SYGVNS. The CDR3, as DNA: TGTGCCAGCAGTGAATCGTATAACTATGGCTACACCTTC. Its protein is CASSESYNYGYTF.

The chain links TRBV14 to TRBJ2-6; D possibly corresponds to TRBD1 (5 bases). The CDR3 extends over 18 amino acids. Trimming stripped 0 bases from V and 0 bases from J, with 12 bases between. The germline V gene encodes CDR1 SGHDN and CDR2 FVKESK. This CDR3 reads CASSQEGRPLSGANVLTF. Here the CDR3 DNA reads TGTGCCAGCAGCCAAGAGGGGCGCCCCCTCTCTGGGGCCAACGTCCTGACTTTC.

This chain connects TRBV28 to TRBJ2-5, with D unclear. The CDR3 sequence is 11 residues long. V lost 3 bases to trimming and J lost 7 bases, with 6 bases between them. CDR1 MDHEN and CDR2 SYDVKM come from the germline V gene. CDR3 nucleotides: TGTGCCAGCAGTTTGAGTAGGACCCAGTACTTC. It yields the protein CASSLSRTQYF.

The gene calls are TRBV14 and TRBJ1-2, with 8 bases lining up with TRBD1. Germline values: CDR1 SGHDN, CDR2 FVKESK. J lost 8 bases, V lost 0 bases, and 5 bases had no gene match. This CDR3 is 14 amino acids long. The CDR3 coding sequence is TGTGCCAGCAGCCAAGATTCAGGGGGCGAGGGCTACACCTTC. Its protein is CASSQDSGGEGYTF.

The gene calls are TRBV4-1 and TRBJ1-1; unclear D gene. V lost 0 bases and J 0 bases, leaving 11 bases between the germline ends. Germline V lookup: CDR1 MGHRA, CDR2 YSYEKL. The CDR3 covers 16 residues. The DNA for the CDR3 is TGCGCCAGCAGCCAAGACGGCGGAAACATGAACACTGAAGCTTTCTTT. Translated: CASSQDGGNMNTEAFF.

V gene TRBV19 combines with J gene TRBJ1-4; possibly TRBD1 for D (6 bases). The germline V gene encodes CDR1 LNHDA and CDR2 SQIVND (reference sequence). V gave up 5 bases and J gave up 5 bases, with 21 bases separating them. This CDR3 has 17 residues. CDR3 amino acids: CASSPNRERSSNEKLFF. The CDR3 nucleotides read TGTGCCAGTAGTCCGAACAGGGAACGATCCTCAAATGAAAAACTGTTTTTT.

This chain connects TRBV28 to TRBJ2-4, with 15 nucleotides matching TRBD2. CDR3 length: 19 residues. Germline V CDR1 and CDR2: MDHEN, SYDVKM. The ends lost 3 bases at V and 1 base at J; junction bases unmatched: 7. CDR3 region: CASSFWTSGGATAKNIQYF. The CDR3 coding sequence is TGTGCCAGCAGTTTTTGGACTAGCGGGGGGGCCACGGCCAAAAACATTCAGTACTTC.

The chain uses TRBV9 and TRBJ1-4; 9 positions agree with TRBD1. The V segment lost 4 bases and the J segment 7 bases; nucleotides outside the gene matches: 8. This CDR3 comprises 15 residues. CDR1 is SGDLS, CDR2 YYNGEE, per germline. The CDR3 DNA is TGTGCCAGCAGCCTCAGGACAGGGGCGGGTGAAAAACTGTTTTTT. Translating gives CASSLRTGAGEKLFF.

This clone occurred a few times. This chain connects TRBV11-3 to TRBJ2-1; D possibly corresponds to TRBD2 (6 bases). V shed 4 bases and J shed 11 bases, with 18 bases lying between them. The CDR3 runs 14 residues. From germline, CDR1 is SGHNT and CDR2 YENEEA. The CDR3 DNA reads as TGTGCCAGCAGCTCGGGACTGGCAAAGGCCAAGCAGTTCTTC. Its translation: CASSSGLAKAKQFF.

The chain couples TRBV11-2 to TRBJ1-1; a possible D gene is TRBD1 (6 bases). V lost 5 bases to trimming and J lost 6 bases, with 13 bases between them. This CDR3 region has 13 residues. CDR1 and CDR2 from the germline V gene are SGHAT and FQNNGV. The CDR3 sequence is CASSRGGAAEAFF. DNA for the CDR3: TGTGCCAGCAGCCGCGGGGGGGCCGCTGAAGCTTTCTTT.

The rearrangement uses TRBV4-2 and TRBJ1-2, with 8 nucleotides matching TRBD1. The ends lost 3 bases at V and 8 bases at J; junction bases unmatched: 14. The CDR3 has 16 residues. Germline V lookup: CDR1 LGHNA, CDR2 YNFKEQ. The CDR3 region has the DNA TGTGCCAGCAGCCACAGCCCCGCAGGGGGCGAGCGGGGCTACACCTTC. This gives the protein CASSHSPAGGERGYTF.

V is TRBV4-3 and J is TRBJ2-1; unclear D gene. CDR1 is LGHNA, CDR2 YSLEER, per germline. Trimming took off 4 bases at V and 1 base at J, with 14 bases between the two ends. The CDR3 covers 16 residues. CDR3 in DNA: TGCGCCAGCAGCCCTTCTTTCTCCTCTTCCTACAATGAGCAGTTCTTC. Translated: CASSPSFSSSYNEQFF.

The chain is built from TRBV9 and TRBJ1-1; 8 nucleotides line up with TRBD1. V was pared by 3 bases and J by 1 base, with 2 bases of the junction left unmatched. Germline lookup yields CDR1 SGDLS and CDR2 YYNGEE. The CDR3 has 14 amino acids. The CDR3 DNA sequence: TGTGCCAGCAGCGCCGGGACAGGGAACACTGAAGCTTTCTTT. It yields the protein CASSAGTGNTEAFF.

The rearrangement uses TRBV29-1 and TRBJ2-7, with D tentatively TRBD1 (6 bases). The V end was cut by 7 bases, the J end by 0 bases, with 10 bases between. CDR3 length equals 12 residues. Germline values: CDR1 SQVTM, CDR2 ANQGSEA. CDR3 protein: CSGRTASYEQYF. For the CDR3, the DNA is TGCAGCGGCCGGACAGCCTCCTACGAGCAGTACTTC.

CDR3 residues: CASSLRQGSGANVLTF. DNA of the CDR3: TGTGCCAGCAGCCTTCGACAGGGGTCTGGGGCCAACGTCCTGACTTTC. V and J are TRBV28 and TRBJ2-6; 8 bases are a match to TRBD1. This CDR3 comprises 16 residues. The V and J ends lost 6 bases and 1 base, in that order; junction bases with no gene match: 5. CDR1 and CDR2 from the germline V gene are MDHEN and SYDVKM.

This clone has just a few counts. This sequence joins TRBV4-1 and TRBJ1-4; D perhaps matches TRBD1 (5 bases). The V and J ends lost 4 bases and 4 bases respectively, with 13 bases between them. Germline CDR1 MGHRA, CDR2 YSYEKL. This CDR3 is built from 15 residues. CDR3 protein: CASSLLTASNEKLFF. The CDR3 nucleotides read TGCGCCAGCAGCCTATTGACAGCTAGTAATGAAAAACTGTTTTTT.

The chain links TRBV19 to TRBJ2-7; TRBD2 agrees at 10 bases. V lost 5 bases and J lost 6; bases outside the gene matches: 4. Germline V gene lookup returns CDR1 LNHDA and CDR2 SQIVND (reference sequence). This CDR3 is 13 amino acids long. CDR3 coding DNA: TGTGCCAGTAGTTCGAGACTAGCGGGCGAGCAGTACTTC. Protein: CASSSRLAGEQYF.

The chain employs TRBV12-3 or TRBV12-4 and TRBJ2-6; D remains unclear. Trimming stripped 5 bases from V and 4 bases from J, with 6 bases between. This CDR3 is 13 amino acids long. CDR3 DNA: TGTGCCAGCAGTCCTACGGGGGCCAACGTCCTGACTTTC. Translating it yields CASSPTGANVLTF.